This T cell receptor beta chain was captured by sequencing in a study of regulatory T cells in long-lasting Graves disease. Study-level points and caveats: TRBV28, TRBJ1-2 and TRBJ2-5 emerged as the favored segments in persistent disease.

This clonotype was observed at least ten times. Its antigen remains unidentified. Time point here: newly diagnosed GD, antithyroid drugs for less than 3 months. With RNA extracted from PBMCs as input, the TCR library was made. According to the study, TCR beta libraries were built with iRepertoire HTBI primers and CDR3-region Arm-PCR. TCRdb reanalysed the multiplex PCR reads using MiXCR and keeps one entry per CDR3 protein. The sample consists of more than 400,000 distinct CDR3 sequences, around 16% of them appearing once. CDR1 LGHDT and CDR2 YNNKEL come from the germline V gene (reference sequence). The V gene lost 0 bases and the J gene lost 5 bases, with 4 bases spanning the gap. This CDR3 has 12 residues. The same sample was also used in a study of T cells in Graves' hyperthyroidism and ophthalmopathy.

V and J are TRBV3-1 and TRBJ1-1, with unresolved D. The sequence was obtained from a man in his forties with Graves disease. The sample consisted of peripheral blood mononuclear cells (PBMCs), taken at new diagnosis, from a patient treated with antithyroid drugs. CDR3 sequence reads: CASSQDGTEAFF. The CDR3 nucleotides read TGTGCCAGCAGCCAAGATGGGACTGAAGCTTTCTTT. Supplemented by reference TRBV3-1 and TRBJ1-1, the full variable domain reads DTAVSQTPKYLVTQMGNDKSIKCEQNLGHDTMYWYKQDSKKFLKIMFSYNNKELIINETVPNRFSPKSPDKAHLNLHINSLELGDSAVYFCASSQDGTEAFFGQGTRLTVV.